The clone carrying this TCR beta chain was found a few times. This CDR3 contains 13 residues. V lost 2 bases, J lost 8 bases, and 13 bases lay in between. Looked up from germline, CDR1 is SQVTM and CDR2 is ANQGSEA. The sample comes from a study of blood T cells in healthy people across ages. Primed by a sample-barcoded 5' primer and a J-beta primer mix, a second PCR proceeded for roughly 7 to 12 cycles. From the 5' RACE reads, TCRdb called clonotypes with MiXCR, one entry per CDR3 protein. The table shows some 1,500,000 distinct CDR3 sequences, with roughly 43% occurring only once. This TCR was recovered from a young woman in good health. Sequenced sample: blood. V usage is TRBV29-1 and J usage is TRBJ2-1; no clear D. CDR3 amino acids: CSVENARRDEQFF. CDR3 nucleotide sequence: TGCAGCGTTGAAAATGCTAGACGCGATGAGCAGTTCTTC.